This section outlines one T cell receptor beta chain sequence together with its context. This CDR3 region has 17 residues. The V gene's germline CDR1 is MNHNY and CDR2 SVGAGI (reference sequence). V trimming: 5 bases; J trimming: 2 bases; junction bases outside the gene matches: 7. This entry belongs to a study of blood T cell repertoires in COVID-19. In the study overall: The study drew acute and convalescent COVID-19 samples from the United States, Italy and Spain. Nucleic acid was either cDNA or gDNA, and it came from T cells, B-cell-depleted T cells, or PBMCs.

Authors' processing steps: Amplified reference gene primers provided the basis for estimating nucleated cell counts. The assay was immunoSEQ multiplex PCR, and TCRdb's table has in-frame clones only and misses some. That table supplies the V and J calls and clone size; D and trimming were determined from the DNA. Here the sample spans 55,000 to 75,000 clones, approximately 78% being singletons. V and J are TRBV6-6 and TRBJ2-2; the match to TRBD2 covers 11 bases. The sample taken for sequencing was peripheral blood. The sequence derives from a human donor in a cohort sampled during active COVID-19. CDR3 amino acids: CASSLNSGRANTGELFF. In nucleotides, the CDR3 is TGTGCCAGCAGTCTAAATAGCGGGAGGGCCAACACCGGGGAGCTGTTTTTT.